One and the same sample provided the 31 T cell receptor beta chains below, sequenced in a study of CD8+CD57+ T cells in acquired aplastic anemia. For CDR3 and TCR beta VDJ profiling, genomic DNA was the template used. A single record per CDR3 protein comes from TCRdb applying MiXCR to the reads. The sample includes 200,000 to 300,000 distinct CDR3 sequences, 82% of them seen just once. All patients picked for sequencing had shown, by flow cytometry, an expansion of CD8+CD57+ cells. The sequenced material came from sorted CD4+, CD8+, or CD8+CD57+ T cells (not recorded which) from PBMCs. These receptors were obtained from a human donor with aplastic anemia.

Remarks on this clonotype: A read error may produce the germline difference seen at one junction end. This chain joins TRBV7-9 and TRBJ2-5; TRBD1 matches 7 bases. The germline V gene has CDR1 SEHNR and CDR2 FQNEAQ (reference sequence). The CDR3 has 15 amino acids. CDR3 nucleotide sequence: TGTGCCAGCAGCCCACAGGGGACCAGGGAAGAGACCGAGTACTTC. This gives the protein CASSPQGTREETEYF. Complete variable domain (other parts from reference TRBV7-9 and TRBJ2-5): DTGVSQNPRHKITKRGQNVTFRCDPISEHNRLYWYRQTLGQGPEFLTYFQNEAQLEKSRLLSDRFSAERPKGSFSTLEIQRTEQGDSAMYLCASSPQGTREETEYFGPGTRLLVL.

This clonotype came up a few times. The CDR3 sequence is CSVGLTLNTEAFF. CDR3 bases: TGCAGCGTTGGGCTAACACTGAACACTGAAGCTTTCTTT. This chain joins TRBV29-1 and TRBJ1-1; D gene uncertain. V shed 4 bases and J shed 0 bases, with 9 bases lying between them. This CDR3 is built from 13 residues. CDR1 is SQVTM, CDR2 ANQGSEA, per germline.

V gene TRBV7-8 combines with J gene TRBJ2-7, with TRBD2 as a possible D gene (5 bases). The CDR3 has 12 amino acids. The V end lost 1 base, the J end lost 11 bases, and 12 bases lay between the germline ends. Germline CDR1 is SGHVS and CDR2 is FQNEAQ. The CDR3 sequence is CASSLEGAAEYV. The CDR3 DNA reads TGTGCCAGCAGCTTAGAGGGAGCCGCGGAGTACGTC.

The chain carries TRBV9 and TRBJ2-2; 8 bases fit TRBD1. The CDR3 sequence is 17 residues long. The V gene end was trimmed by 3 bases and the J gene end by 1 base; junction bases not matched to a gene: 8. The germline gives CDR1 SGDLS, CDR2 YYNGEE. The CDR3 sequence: CASSAATGTGNTGELFF. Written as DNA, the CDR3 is TGTGCCAGCAGCGCAGCGACTGGGACAGGGAACACCGGGGAGCTGTTTTTT.

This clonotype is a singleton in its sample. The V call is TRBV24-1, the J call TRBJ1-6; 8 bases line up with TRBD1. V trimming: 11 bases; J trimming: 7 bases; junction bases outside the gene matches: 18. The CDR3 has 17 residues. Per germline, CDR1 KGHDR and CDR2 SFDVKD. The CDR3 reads CASKRGTGEWVNSPLHF. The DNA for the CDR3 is TGTGCCAGTAAAAGAGGGACAGGTGAATGGGTCAATTCACCCCTCCACTTT.

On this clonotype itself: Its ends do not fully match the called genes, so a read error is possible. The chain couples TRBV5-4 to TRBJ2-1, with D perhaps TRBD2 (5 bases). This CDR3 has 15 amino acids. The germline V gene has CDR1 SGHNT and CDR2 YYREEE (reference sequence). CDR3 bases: TGTGCCACCAGCAGAGGCAGCGGCTCCTACAATGAGCAGTTCTTC. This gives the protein CATSRGSGSYNEQFF.

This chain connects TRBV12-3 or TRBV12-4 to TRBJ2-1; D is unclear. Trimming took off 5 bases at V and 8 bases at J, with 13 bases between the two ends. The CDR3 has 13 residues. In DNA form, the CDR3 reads TGTGCCAGCAGTGGGGTCCCCTCCCATGAGCAGTTCTTC. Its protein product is CASSGVPSHEQFF.

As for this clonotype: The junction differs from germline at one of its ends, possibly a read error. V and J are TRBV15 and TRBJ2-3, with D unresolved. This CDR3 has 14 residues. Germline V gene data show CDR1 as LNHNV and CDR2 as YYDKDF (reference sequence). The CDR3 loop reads CATSIGSEHQVQYF. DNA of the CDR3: TGTGCCACCAGCATAGGAAGCGAGCACCAGGTCCAGTACTTT.

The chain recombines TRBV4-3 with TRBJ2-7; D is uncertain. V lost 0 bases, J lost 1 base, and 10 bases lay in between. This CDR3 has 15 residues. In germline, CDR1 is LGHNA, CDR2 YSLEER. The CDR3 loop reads CASSQDSGLSYEQYF. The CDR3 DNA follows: TGCGCCAGCAGCCAAGATAGTGGCCTATCCTACGAGCAGTACTTC.

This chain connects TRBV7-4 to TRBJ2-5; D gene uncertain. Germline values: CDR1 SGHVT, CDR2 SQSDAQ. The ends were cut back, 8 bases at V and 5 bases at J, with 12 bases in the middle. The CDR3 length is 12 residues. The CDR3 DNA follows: TGTGCCAGCCAGCCGGCGAGGGAGACCCAGTACTTC. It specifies CASQPARETQYF.

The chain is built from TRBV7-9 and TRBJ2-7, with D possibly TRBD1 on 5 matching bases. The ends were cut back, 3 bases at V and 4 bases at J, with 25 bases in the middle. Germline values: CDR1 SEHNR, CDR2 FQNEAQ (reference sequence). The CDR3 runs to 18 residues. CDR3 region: CASSFLPDETALSYEQYV. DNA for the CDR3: TGTGCCAGCAGCTTTCTTCCAGACGAGACAGCACTGTCTTACGAGCAGTACGTC.

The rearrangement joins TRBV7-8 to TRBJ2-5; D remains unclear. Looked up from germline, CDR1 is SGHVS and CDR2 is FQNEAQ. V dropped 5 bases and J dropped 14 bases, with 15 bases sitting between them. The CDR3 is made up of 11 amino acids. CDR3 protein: CASSLGEPNYF. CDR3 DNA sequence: TGTGCCAGCAGCCTGGGTGAGCCGAACTACTTC. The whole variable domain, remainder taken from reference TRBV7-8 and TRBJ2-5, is GAGVSQSPRYKVAKRGQDVALRCDPISGHVSLFWYQQALGQGPEFLTYFQNEAQLDKSGLPSDRFFAERPEGSVSTLKIQRTQQEDSAVYLCASSLGEPNYFGPGTRLLVL.

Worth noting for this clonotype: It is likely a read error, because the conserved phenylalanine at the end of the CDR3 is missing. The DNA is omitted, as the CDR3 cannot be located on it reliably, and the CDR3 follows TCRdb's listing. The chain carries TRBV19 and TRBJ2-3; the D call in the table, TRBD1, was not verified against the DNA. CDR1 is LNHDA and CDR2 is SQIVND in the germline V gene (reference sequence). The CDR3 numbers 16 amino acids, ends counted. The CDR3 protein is CASSTSWGYNTPQHFV.

CDR3 sequence (DNA): TGTGCCAGTACCGCCACTGCGGTCGGGTCCGAGCAGTACTTC. Protein sequence: CASTATAVGSEQYF. The rearrangement joins TRBV19 to TRBJ2-7; the D is unclear. This CDR3 has 14 residues. Germline CDR1 is LNHDA and CDR2 is SQIVND (reference sequence). Between the trimmed V and J ends, which lost 7 bases and 6 bases, there was a span of 19 bases.

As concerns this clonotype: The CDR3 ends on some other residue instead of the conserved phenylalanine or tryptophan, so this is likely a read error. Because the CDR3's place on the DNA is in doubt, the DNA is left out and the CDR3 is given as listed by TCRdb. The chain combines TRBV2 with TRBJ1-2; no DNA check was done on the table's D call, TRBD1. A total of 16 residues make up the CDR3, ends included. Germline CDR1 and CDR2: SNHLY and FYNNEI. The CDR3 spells CASGSRDRGLDYGDTG.

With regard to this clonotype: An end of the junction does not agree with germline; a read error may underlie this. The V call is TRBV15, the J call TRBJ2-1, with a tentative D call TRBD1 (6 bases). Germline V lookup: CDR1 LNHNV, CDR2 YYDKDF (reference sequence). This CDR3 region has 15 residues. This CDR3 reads CATSRDRHEENQHFF. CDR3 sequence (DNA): TGTGCCACCAGCAGGGACAGACACGAAGAGAATCAGCACTTCTTC.

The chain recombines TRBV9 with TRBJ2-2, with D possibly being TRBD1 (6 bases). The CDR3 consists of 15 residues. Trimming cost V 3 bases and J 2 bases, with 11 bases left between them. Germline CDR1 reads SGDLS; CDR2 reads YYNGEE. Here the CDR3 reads CASSEGQHNTGELFF. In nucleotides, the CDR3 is TGTGCCAGCAGCGAAGGACAGCACAACACCGGGGAGCTGTTTTTT.

DNA of the CDR3: TGCGCCAGCAGCTTGGATCCAGCGGGGCTAGCCCTTTCCTACGAGCAGTACGTC. It yields the protein CASSLDPAGLALSYEQYV. The chain employs TRBV5-1 and TRBJ2-7, with 7 positions matching TRBD2. V shed 0 bases and J 1 base; nucleotides not matched to a gene: 13. CDR3 length: 18 residues. The germline CDR1 and CDR2 sequences are SGHRS and YFSETQ.

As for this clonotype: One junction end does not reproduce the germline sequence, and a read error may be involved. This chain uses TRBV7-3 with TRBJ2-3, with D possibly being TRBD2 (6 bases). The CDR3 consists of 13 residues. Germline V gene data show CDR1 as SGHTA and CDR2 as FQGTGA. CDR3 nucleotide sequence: TGTGCCAGCGGGATCGGGGGAAGCGGTACGGAGTCTTTT. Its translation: CASGIGGSGTESF.

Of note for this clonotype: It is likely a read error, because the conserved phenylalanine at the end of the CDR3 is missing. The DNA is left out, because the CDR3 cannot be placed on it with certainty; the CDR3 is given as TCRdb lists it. The CDR3 sequence: CASSFSGLNTGELLS. The rearrangement uses TRBV11-3 and TRBJ2-2; the D call TRBD2 from the table was never checked on the DNA. Germline values: CDR1 SGHNT, CDR2 YENEEA. The CDR3 spans 15 amino acids, including both terminal residues.

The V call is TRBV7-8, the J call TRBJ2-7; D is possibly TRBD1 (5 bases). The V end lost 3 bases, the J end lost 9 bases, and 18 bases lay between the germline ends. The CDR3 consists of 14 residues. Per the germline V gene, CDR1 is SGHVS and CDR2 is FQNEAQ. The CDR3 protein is CASSFGPGATAQYV. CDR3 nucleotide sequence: TGTGCCAGCAGCTTTGGACCAGGCGCGACAGCGCAGTACGTC.

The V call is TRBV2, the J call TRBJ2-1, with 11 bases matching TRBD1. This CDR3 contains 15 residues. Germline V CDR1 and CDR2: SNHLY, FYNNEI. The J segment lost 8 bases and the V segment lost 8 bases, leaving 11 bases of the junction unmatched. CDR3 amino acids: CASARTGGGQDEQFF. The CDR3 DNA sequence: TGTGCCAGCGCTAGGACAGGGGGCGGTCAGGATGAGCAGTTCTTC. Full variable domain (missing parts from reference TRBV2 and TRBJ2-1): EPEVTQTPSHQVTQMGQEVILRCVPISNHLYFYWYRQILGQKVEFLVSFYNNEISEKSEIFDDQFSVERPDGSNFTLKIRSTKLEDSAMYFCASARTGGGQDEQFFGPGTRLTVL.

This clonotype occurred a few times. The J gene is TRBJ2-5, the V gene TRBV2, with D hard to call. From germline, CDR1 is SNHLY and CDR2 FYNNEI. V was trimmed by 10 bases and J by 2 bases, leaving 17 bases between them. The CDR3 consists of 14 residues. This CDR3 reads CATSNGGEQETQYF. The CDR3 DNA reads TGTGCCACCAGCAATGGCGGCGAGCAAGAGACCCAGTACTTC. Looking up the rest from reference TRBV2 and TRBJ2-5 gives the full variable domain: EPEVTQTPSHQVTQMGQEVILRCVPISNHLYFYWYRQILGQKVEFLVSFYNNEISEKSEIFDDQFSVERPDGSNFTLKIRSTKLEDSAMYFCATSNGGEQETQYFGPGTRLLVL.

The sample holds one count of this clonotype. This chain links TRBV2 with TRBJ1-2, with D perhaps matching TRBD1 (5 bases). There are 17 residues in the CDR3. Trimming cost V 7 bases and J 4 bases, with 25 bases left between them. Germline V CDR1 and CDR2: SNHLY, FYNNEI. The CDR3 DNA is TGTGCCAGCACGTACGGACCGGGAGGAGATGGGGCCTATGGCTACACCTTC. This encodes CASTYGPGGDGAYGYTF. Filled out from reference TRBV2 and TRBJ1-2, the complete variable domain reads EPEVTQTPSHQVTQMGQEVILRCVPISNHLYFYWYRQILGQKVEFLVSFYNNEISEKSEIFDDQFSVERPDGSNFTLKIRSTKLEDSAMYFCASTYGPGGDGAYGYTFGSGTRLTVV.

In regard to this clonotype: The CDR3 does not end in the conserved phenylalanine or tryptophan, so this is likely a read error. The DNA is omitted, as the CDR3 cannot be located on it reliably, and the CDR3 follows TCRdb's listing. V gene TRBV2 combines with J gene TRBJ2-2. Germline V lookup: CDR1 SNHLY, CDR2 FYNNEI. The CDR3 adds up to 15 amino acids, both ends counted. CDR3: CASGEVGSDTRELVP.

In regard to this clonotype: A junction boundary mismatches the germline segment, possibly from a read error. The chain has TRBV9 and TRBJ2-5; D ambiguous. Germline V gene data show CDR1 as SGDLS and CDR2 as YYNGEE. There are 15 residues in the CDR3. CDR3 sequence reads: CASSLAPGTKETEYF. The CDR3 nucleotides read TGTGCCAGCAGCTTAGCCCCAGGTACAAAAGAGACCGAGTACTTC. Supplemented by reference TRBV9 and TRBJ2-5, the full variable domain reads DSGVTQTPKHLITATGQRVTLRCSPRSGDLSVYWYQQSLDQGLQFLIQYYNGEERAKGNILERFSAQQFPDLHSELNLSSLELGDSALYFCASSLAPGTKETEYFGPGTRLLVL.

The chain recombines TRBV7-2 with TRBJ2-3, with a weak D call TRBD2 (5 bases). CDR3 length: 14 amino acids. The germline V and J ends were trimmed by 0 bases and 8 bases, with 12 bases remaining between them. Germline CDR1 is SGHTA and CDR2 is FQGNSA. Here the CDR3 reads CASSLAGDNATQYF. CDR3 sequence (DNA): TGTGCCAGCAGCTTAGCGGGAGATAACGCTACGCAGTATTTT.

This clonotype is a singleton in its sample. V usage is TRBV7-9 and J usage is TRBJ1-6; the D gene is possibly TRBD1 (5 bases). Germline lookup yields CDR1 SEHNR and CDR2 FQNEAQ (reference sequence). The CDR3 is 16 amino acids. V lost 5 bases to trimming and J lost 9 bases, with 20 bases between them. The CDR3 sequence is CASSGGAGAKFSPLHF. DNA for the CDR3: TGTGCCAGCAGCGGCGGGGCGGGAGCCAAATTTTCACCCCTCCACTTT.

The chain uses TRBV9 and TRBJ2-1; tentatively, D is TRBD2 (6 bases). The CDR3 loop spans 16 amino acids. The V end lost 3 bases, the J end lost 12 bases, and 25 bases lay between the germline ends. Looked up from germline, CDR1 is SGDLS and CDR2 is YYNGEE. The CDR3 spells CASSGEVGTTEALQFF. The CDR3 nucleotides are TGTGCCAGCAGCGGGGAGGTGGGGACCACTGAAGCTTTGCAGTTCTTC.

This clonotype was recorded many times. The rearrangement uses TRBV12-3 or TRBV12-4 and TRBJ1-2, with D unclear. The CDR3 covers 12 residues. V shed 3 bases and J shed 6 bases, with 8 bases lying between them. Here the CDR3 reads CASSFSPDGYTF. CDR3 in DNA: TGTGCCAGCAGTTTTAGCCCTGATGGCTACACCTTC.

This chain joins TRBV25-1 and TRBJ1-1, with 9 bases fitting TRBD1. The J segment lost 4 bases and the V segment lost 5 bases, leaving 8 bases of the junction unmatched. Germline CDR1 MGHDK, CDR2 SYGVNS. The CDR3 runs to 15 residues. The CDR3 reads CASSKTTGGITEAFF. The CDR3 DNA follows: TGTGCCAGCAGTAAGACGACAGGGGGGATCACTGAAGCTTTCTTT.